This TCR beta chain was retrieved from a study of blood T cell repertoires in COVID-19. Study context: From the United States, Italy and Spain came samples of acute and convalescent COVID-19. The cDNA or gDNA used as material had been derived from T cells, B-cell-depleted T cells, or PBMCs.

This clone was picked up one time. The CDR3 covers 17 residues. The V and J ends lost 4 bases and 2 bases, in that order; junction bases with no gene match: 9. The V gene's germline CDR1 is MNHNS and CDR2 SASEGT. Method: immunoSEQ multiplex PCR; TCRdb's copy keeps in-frame clones and lacks some. Seen here are 35,000 to 50,000 clones, 70% to 90% observed once, and the top ten hold 2% to 2.5%. The origin of this receptor is a human donor in a cohort sampled during active COVID-19. Sequenced material: peripheral blood. This sequence joins TRBV6-1 and TRBJ2-3, with 10 bases that match TRBD2. CDR3: CASSVATSGVITDTQYF. As DNA, the CDR3 is TGTGCCAGCAGTGTTGCTACTAGCGGGGTTATCACAGATACGCAGTATTTT.